This T cell receptor beta chain is from a study of Tregs in tolerant kidney transplant recipients. From germline, CDR1 is MNHEY and CDR2 SMNVEV (reference sequence). CDR3 length equals 13 residues. Unmatched junction bases numbered 8, after V lost 10 bases and J lost 3 bases. Notes on the study in general: Validation in larger populations is needed because few patients were studied. Donor-specific Treg expansion exceeded global Treg expansion in tolerant patients, suggesting antigen drive. This study did not directly address biological reproducibility. For some patients, primers changed over time, blocking nucleotide-level comparison.

Regarding this clone: Its antigen remains unknown.

Generated by immunoSEQ multiplex PCR, the TCRdb table keeps only in-frame clones and is missing some. In the table there are 60,000 to 65,000 clones, around 98% of which are singletons. The sequenced sample was Tregs from blood, obtained before the transplant. The chain employs TRBV27 and TRBJ2-7, with 8 positions matching TRBD1. The TCR was taken from a human donor who received a combined kidney and bone marrow transplant. The CDR3 nucleotides are TGTGCCACCAGGGGGCCCTCGATCTACGAGCAGTACTTC. It translates to CATRGPSIYEQYF.